A single sample is the source of the 32 T cell receptor beta chains below, sequenced in a study of Ad26.COV2.S vaccination and SARS-CoV-2 variants. Indicated treatment: some 19 received Ad26.COV2.S at low or high dose, single or two shots; 5 received placebo; per-sample allocation not given. Samples came from day 63 after the first vaccine or placebo injection. Method: immunoSEQ multiplex PCR; TCRdb's copy keeps in-frame clones and lacks some. The table lists about 680,000 clones, around 90% of them singletons, with about 1.5% in the top ten. Sequencing used peripheral blood, obtained in a trial of Ad26.COV2.S vaccine versus placebo. These receptors came from a person between 18 and 59 years old who received the Ad26.COV2.S COVID-19 vaccine or a placebo.

J is TRBJ2-2 and V is TRBV19; no clear D. The CDR3 has 13 residues. Trimming took off 3 bases at V and 6 bases at J, with 8 bases between the two ends. The germline CDR1 and CDR2 sequences are LNHDA and SQIVND (reference sequence). Written as DNA, the CDR3 is TGTGCCAGTAGTATTTCGACGGCCGGGGAGCTGTTTTTT. Translation gives CASSISTAGELFF.

This clone was observed a single time. The V call is TRBV27, the J call TRBJ2-5, with 8 positions matching TRBD2. The CDR3 is 18 residues long. Germline-derived CDR1 and CDR2 are MNHEY and SMNVEV (reference sequence). The V gene end was trimmed by 4 bases and the J gene end by 7 bases; junction bases not matched to a gene: 20. The CDR3 reads CASSSSGRLALGRGTQYF. The CDR3 DNA follows: TGTGCCAGCAGTTCTAGCGGGCGCCTCGCTTTAGGAAGGGGGACCCAGTACTTC.

The count of this clone is one. The chain combines TRBV4-3 with TRBJ1-2; unclear D gene. CDR1 is LGHNA and CDR2 is YSLEER in the germline V gene. The ends were cut back, 1 base at V and 2 bases at J, with 20 bases in the middle. CDR3 length: 18 amino acids. The CDR3 here is CASSQALGHGDLNYGYTF. CDR3 DNA sequence: TGCGCCAGCAGCCAAGCCCTAGGGCACGGAGACCTCAACTATGGCTACACCTTC.

The V gene is TRBV5-5, the J gene TRBJ2-1, with TRBD1 identical over 7 bases. Trimming removed 3 bases from V and 2 bases from J; junction bases left unmatched: 5. The germline CDR1 and CDR2 sequences are SGHKS and YYEKEE (reference sequence). CDR3 size: 15 residues. The CDR3, as DNA: TGTGCCAGCAGCTCAGGACAGGCGACCTACAATGAGCAGTTCTTC. This encodes CASSSGQATYNEQFF. The whole variable domain, remainder taken from reference TRBV5-5 and TRBJ2-1, is DAGVTQSPTHLIKTRGQQVTLRCSPISGHKSVSWYQQVLGQGPQFIFQYYEKEERGRGNFPDRFSARQFPNYSSELNVNALLLGDSALYLCASSSGQATYNEQFFGPGTRLTVL.

V is TRBV14 and J is TRBJ2-1; 10 nucleotides match TRBD2. In germline, CDR1 is SGHDN, CDR2 FVKESK. The V segment lost 1 base and the J segment 4 bases; nucleotides outside the gene matches: 7. This CDR3 is built from 17 residues. The CDR3 here is CASSQGGLGLAYNEQFF. CDR3 in DNA: TGTGCCAGCAGCCAAGGGGGGTTGGGACTAGCGTACAATGAGCAGTTCTTC.

This clone was detected only a few times. This sequence joins TRBV5-4 and TRBJ2-5; the D is unclear. There are 13 residues in the CDR3. Germline CDR1 SGHNT, CDR2 YYREEE (reference sequence). V was clipped by 0 bases and J by 5 bases, with 8 bases between them. DNA of the CDR3: TGTGCCAGCAGCTTGGACCCGGATGAGACCCAGTACTTC. It specifies CASSLDPDETQYF.

The chain combines TRBV11-2 with TRBJ2-5; D is uncertain. Trimming took off 1 base at V and 0 bases at J, with 9 bases between the two ends. Germline lookup yields CDR1 SGHAT and CDR2 FQNNGV. This CDR3 has 15 residues. The CDR3 nucleotides read TGTGCCAGCAGCTTAGGCGGCATATACCAAGAGACCCAGTACTTC. Translation gives CASSLGGIYQETQYF.

Only one count was recorded for this clone. Within the sample, other DNA sequences also encode this same CDR3. The chain uses TRBV6-5 and TRBJ1-1; the match to TRBD1 covers 7 bases. The CDR3 has 15 residues. Germline CDR1 is MNHEY and CDR2 is SVGAGI. The V segment lost 0 bases and the J segment 1 base; nucleotides outside the gene matches: 2. Written as DNA, the CDR3 is TGTGCCAGCAGTTACTCGACAGGGAGGAACACTGAAGCTTTCTTT. It is translated as CASSYSTGRNTEAFF.

The chain uses TRBV5-4 and TRBJ2-6, with D possibly matching TRBD1 (6 bases). In germline, CDR1 is SGHNT, CDR2 YYREEE (reference sequence). Trimming pared 4 bases from V and 0 bases from J, leaving 20 bases between. The length of the CDR3 is 19 residues. This CDR3 reads CASSPPERAGVSGANVLTF. The CDR3 region has the DNA TGTGCCAGCAGCCCCCCCGAACGGGCAGGGGTCTCTGGGGCCAACGTCCTGACTTTC.

This clone is a singleton in its sample. The CDR3 bases are TGTGCCACCAGCGATCCGGGACAGCCGAACAATGAGCAGTTCTTC. Its translation: CATSDPGQPNNEQFF. The rearrangement joins TRBV24-1 to TRBJ2-1; 7 positions match TRBD1. In germline, CDR1 is KGHDR, CDR2 SFDVKD. The V segment lost 7 bases and the J segment 5 bases; nucleotides outside the gene matches: 10. This CDR3 is built from 15 residues.

The chain recombines TRBV7-9 with TRBJ2-2; 10 bases fit TRBD1. This CDR3 has 15 amino acids. CDR1 and CDR2 (germline): SEHNR, FQNEAQ (reference sequence). V was clipped by 3 bases and J by 9 bases; unmatched bases: 7. The CDR3 protein is CASSFGTGEGRELFF. CDR3 nucleotides: TGTGCCAGCAGCTTCGGGACAGGGGAAGGGCGGGAGCTGTTTTTT.

V is TRBV18 and J is TRBJ2-7; 8 nucleotides line up with TRBD1. Per germline, CDR1 KGHSH and CDR2 LQKENI. J gave up 5 bases and V 4 bases, and 7 bases lay outside the gene matches. There are 14 residues in the CDR3. The CDR3 spells CASSLRQGPNEQYF. CDR3 DNA sequence: TGTGCCAGCTCACTCCGACAGGGGCCCAACGAGCAGTACTTC.

This chain connects TRBV7-2 to TRBJ1-2; D gene uncertain. Germline lookup yields CDR1 SGHTA and CDR2 FQGNSA. The CDR3 extends over 13 amino acids. The ends were cut back, 5 bases at V and 8 bases at J, with 15 bases in the middle. The CDR3 DNA sequence: TGTGCCAGCAGCCTGAGAGGGCCTCTGGGCTACACCTTC. Translation: CASSLRGPLGYTF.

The V and J genes are TRBV15 and TRBJ1-1, with D possibly TRBD1 on 5 matching bases. The CDR3 is made up of 14 amino acids. Germline CDR1 is LNHNV and CDR2 is YYDKDF (reference sequence). Trimming took off 6 bases at V and 3 bases at J, with 14 bases between the two ends. CDR3 region: CATSAAGSYTEAFF. The CDR3 DNA reads TGTGCCACCAGTGCCGCAGGGTCCTACACTGAAGCTTTCTTT.

In this sample, this clone turned up once. The V and J genes are TRBV6-2 or TRBV6-3 and TRBJ2-7; 9 nucleotides line up with TRBD2. The CDR3 contains 15 residues. With 2 bases clipped from V and 2 bases from J, the junction kept 4 bases outside the gene matches. Germline assignment: CDR1 MNHEY and CDR2 SVGEGT. CDR3 protein: CASSYRGGRAYEQYF. The DNA of the CDR3 is TGTGCCAGCAGTTACCGTGGCGGGAGGGCCTACGAGCAGTACTTC.

The CDR3 loop reads CASSPRLAEPYEQYF. In nucleotides, the CDR3 is TGTGCCAGCAGCCCACGACTAGCGGAACCCTACGAGCAGTACTTC. J is TRBJ2-7 and V is TRBV7-9; TRBD2 matches at 9 bases. V shed 5 bases, J shed 2 bases, and the junction held 7 bases outside the gene matches. The V gene's germline CDR1 is SEHNR and CDR2 FQNEAQ (reference sequence). The CDR3 contains 15 residues.

The chain has TRBV6-5 and TRBJ2-3, with D unresolved. The V gene's germline CDR1 is MNHEY and CDR2 SVGAGI. V was trimmed by 6 bases and J by 3 bases, leaving 10 bases between them. The CDR3 consists of 13 residues. The CDR3 bases are TGTGCCAGCAGCGCATATGCGACAGATACGCAGTATTTT. Encoded protein: CASSAYATDTQYF.

V gene TRBV7-8 combines with J gene TRBJ1-5; 9 bases fit TRBD1. The CDR3 has 15 amino acids. Germline V gives CDR1 SGHVS, CDR2 FQNEAQ. J gave up 6 bases and V 5 bases, and 8 bases lay outside the gene matches. This CDR3 is CASSRATGGVQPQHF. The CDR3 nucleotides are TGTGCCAGCAGCCGAGCGACAGGGGGAGTTCAGCCCCAGCATTTT.

This chain links TRBV7-9 with TRBJ1-3, with 7 bases lining up with TRBD1. This CDR3 comprises 14 residues. CDR1 and CDR2 from the germline V gene are SEHNR and FQNEAQ (reference sequence). Trimming at V came to 9 bases and at J to 6 bases, leaving 11 bases not matched to a gene. In nucleotides, the CDR3 is TGTGCCAGTTCTCTTGGGACAGCAGTAAACACCATATATTTT. It specifies CASSLGTAVNTIYF.

The chain employs TRBV10-1 and TRBJ2-1, with D uncertain. In germline, CDR1 is WNHNN, CDR2 SYGVQD (reference sequence). Trimming shortened V by 1 base and J by 5 bases, and 9 bases separated the two germline ends. This CDR3 spans 14 amino acids. The chain's CDR3 is CASSEFQQNNEQFF. Here the CDR3 DNA reads TGCGCCAGCAGTGAGTTTCAACAGAACAATGAGCAGTTCTTC.

CDR3 DNA sequence: TGTGCCAGCAGTCACAGGGGTGATCAGCCCCAGCATTTT. Translated, it gives CASSHRGDQPQHF. The genes are TRBV25-1 and TRBJ1-5, with 7 nucleotides matching TRBD1. The length of the CDR3 is 13 residues. Germline V gives CDR1 MGHDK, CDR2 SYGVNS. The junction had 3 bases not matched to a gene; V was cut back by 5 bases and J by 5 bases. Filled out from reference TRBV25-1 and TRBJ1-5, the complete variable domain reads EADIYQTPRYLVIGTGKKITLECSQTMGHDKMYWYQQDPGMELHLIHYSYGVNSTEKGDLSSESTVSRIRTEHFPLTLESARPSHTSQYLCASSHRGDQPQHFGDGTRLSIL.

The chain recombines TRBV12-5 with TRBJ1-2; 9 nucleotides match TRBD1. The CDR3 has 17 amino acids. The germline CDR1 and CDR2 sequences are LGHNT and FRNRAP. J lost 1 base, V lost 4 bases, and 10 bases had no gene match. CDR3 amino acids: CASGSGTGLNRNYGYTF. CDR3 coding DNA: TGTGCTAGTGGTTCCGGGACAGGGCTTAATCGTAACTATGGCTACACCTTC.

The J gene is TRBJ1-3, the V gene TRBV25-1, with D uncertain. V lost 4 bases to trimming and J lost 2 bases, with 6 bases between them. CDR3 length equals 13 residues. The germline V gene encodes CDR1 MGHDK and CDR2 SYGVNS. CDR3 sequence: CASSVLTGNTIYF. CDR3 coding DNA: TGTGCCAGCAGTGTCCTGACTGGAAACACCATATATTTT.

The chain couples TRBV7-2 to TRBJ2-7; D is uncertain. The CDR3 spans 13 residues. Trimming took 2 bases from V and 2 from J, leaving 7 bases between them. The germline V gene has CDR1 SGHTA and CDR2 FQGNSA. The CDR3 nucleotides read TGTGCCAGCAGCTTACCCACCCCCTACGAGCAGTACTTC. Amino acid sequence: CASSLPTPYEQYF.

The chain employs TRBV9 and TRBJ1-4; perhaps TRBD1 as D (6 bases). Per the germline V gene, CDR1 is SGDLS and CDR2 is YYNGEE. The CDR3 loop spans 14 amino acids. V lost 4 bases, J lost 4 bases, and 11 bases lay in between. This CDR3 is CASSTRQVNEKLFF. As DNA, the CDR3 is TGTGCCAGCAGCACCAGACAGGTTAATGAAAAACTGTTTTTT.

The V gene is TRBV4-2, the J gene TRBJ2-7; D may be TRBD1 (6 bases). The CDR3 runs to 16 residues. The ends were cut back, 8 bases at V and 3 bases at J, with 23 bases in the middle. Per germline, CDR1 LGHNA and CDR2 YNFKEQ. CDR3 bases: TGTGCCAGCGGACAGATGGGGGCGGATCCGATCTACGAGCAGTACTTC. Translating gives CASGQMGADPIYEQYF.

The genes are TRBV7-8 and TRBJ2-7; weak D call: TRBD2 (5 bases). The germline V and J ends were trimmed by 1 base and 3 bases, with 16 bases remaining between them. From germline, CDR1 is SGHVS and CDR2 FQNEAQ. The CDR3 is made up of 16 amino acids. The CDR3 coding sequence is TGTGCCAGCAGCTTAGATCGGGATCGGCCTAGCTACGAGCAGTACTTC. This sequence encodes CASSLDRDRPSYEQYF.

The gene calls are TRBV6-6 and TRBJ2-7; D possibly corresponds to TRBD1 (7 bases). V was clipped by 6 bases and J by 2 bases, with 14 bases between them. Germline-derived CDR1 and CDR2 are MNHNY and SVGAGI (reference sequence). The length of the CDR3 is 14 residues. The CDR3 region is CASSHRGLAYEQYF. The CDR3 DNA sequence: TGTGCCAGCAGCCACAGGGGACTGGCCTACGAGCAGTACTTC.

J is TRBJ2-3 and V is TRBV18; D unclear. The CDR3 sequence is 14 residues long. Germline V gives CDR1 KGHSH, CDR2 LQKENI. The V end was cut by 6 bases, the J end by 4 bases, with 14 bases between. CDR3 loop: CASSPGAVPDTQYF. CDR3 bases: TGTGCCAGCTCCCCCGGCGCGGTCCCAGATACGCAGTATTTT.

This clone appeared a few times. CDR3: CASSLGGTLNYEQYF. CDR3 bases: TGTGCCAGCAGCCTAGGGGGGACACTCAACTACGAGCAGTACTTC. The chain uses TRBV7-8 and TRBJ2-7; the D call may be TRBD1 or TRBD2 (6 bases each). Germline CDR1 is SGHVS and CDR2 is FQNEAQ. Trimming shortened V by 5 bases and J by 3 bases, and 17 bases separated the two germline ends. CDR3 length: 15 amino acids. The full variable domain, with the rest looked up from reference TRBV7-8 and TRBJ2-7, is GAGVSQSPRYKVAKRGQDVALRCDPISGHVSLFWYQQALGQGPEFLTYFQNEAQLDKSGLPSDRFFAERPEGSVSTLKIQRTQQEDSAVYLCASSLGGTLNYEQYFGPGTRLTVT.

The rearrangement links TRBV15 to TRBJ2-1; no clear D gene. The CDR3 is 16 amino acids. The V end lost 0 bases, the J end lost 0 bases, and 9 bases lay between the germline ends. The germline V gene has CDR1 LNHNV and CDR2 YYDKDF (reference sequence). This chain's CDR3 is CATSRDLVLSYNEQFF. The CDR3 bases are TGTGCCACCAGCAGAGATCTGGTGCTCTCCTACAATGAGCAGTTCTTC.

This clone was recorded once. The CDR3 reads CASSDKPTASSGANVLTF. Written as DNA, the CDR3 is TGTGCCAGCAGCGATAAGCCGACAGCAAGCTCTGGGGCCAACGTCCTGACTTTC. The chain is built from TRBV7-2 and TRBJ2-6; TRBD1 is a possible D gene (5 bases). Trimming took 5 bases from V and 0 from J, leaving 17 bases between them. Per the germline V gene, CDR1 is SGHTA and CDR2 is FQGNSA. The CDR3 spans 18 residues.